These 12 T cell receptor beta chains came from one sample sequenced in a study of PD-1 blockade in classical Hodgkin lymphoma. Using immunoSEQ multiplex PCR, the repertoire was profiled, and TCRdb retains in-frame clones only, with some absent. The sample has roughly 50,000 clones; over 60% are singletons. With no exception, relapse followed autologous stem cell transplantation in all patients, and brentuximab vedotin exposure varied. The source material was peripheral blood mononuclear cells (PBMCs), sampled before the second cycle of nivolumab. The receptor source for this set is a human donor with classical Hodgkin lymphoma.

The rearrangement uses TRBV9 and TRBJ2-7; a weak D match, TRBD2 (5 bases). This CDR3 has 13 amino acids. V lost 5 bases, J lost 3 bases, and 12 bases lay in between. Germline assignment: CDR1 SGDLS and CDR2 YYNGEE. For the CDR3, the DNA is TGTGCCAGCAGTGAGGGCGGCGGCTACGAGCAGTACTTC. This translates into CASSEGGGYEQYF.

The rearrangement uses TRBV30 and TRBJ1-5; D might be TRBD1 (6 bases). Per germline, CDR1 GTSNPN and CDR2 SVGIG (reference sequence). The CDR3 runs 15 residues. Trimming removed 3 bases at V and 0 bases at J, with 12 bases between. The DNA of the CDR3 is TGTGCCTGGAGAGCAGGACAGTATAGCAATCAGCCCCAGCATTTT. Amino acids: CAWRAGQYSNQPQHF. Full variable domain (remainder filled in from reference TRBV30 and TRBJ1-5): SQTIHQWPATLVQPVGSPLSLECTVEGTSNPNLYWYRQAAGRGLQLLFYSVGIGQISSEVPQNLSASRPQDRQFILSSKKLLLSDSGFYLCAWRAGQYSNQPQHFGDGTRLSIL.

The chain couples TRBV14 to TRBJ1-1; D possibly corresponds to TRBD1 (6 bases). The germline gives CDR1 SGHDN, CDR2 FVKESK. This CDR3 has 14 amino acids. V dropped 3 bases and J dropped 3 bases, with 11 bases sitting between them. CDR3 sequence (DNA): TGTGCCAGCAGCCACAGGGGAGGGCACACTGAAGCTTTCTTT. Its protein is CASSHRGGHTEAFF.

J is TRBJ1-6 and V is TRBV30, with D unclear. The CDR3 loop spans 14 amino acids. Trimming shortened V by 2 bases and J by 9 bases, and 14 bases separated the two germline ends. Germline V gene lookup returns CDR1 GTSNPN and CDR2 SVGIG (reference sequence). The CDR3 spells CAWSRGVLGSPLHF. CDR3 nucleotides: TGTGCCTGGAGTCGAGGAGTGTTGGGTTCACCCCTCCACTTT.

The CDR3 region has the DNA TGTGCCAGCATATCCAACACCGGGGAGCTGTTTTTT. Protein product: CASISNTGELFF. The chain carries TRBV2 and TRBJ2-2, with D unresolved. The germline V and J ends were trimmed by 7 bases and 2 bases, with 5 bases remaining between them. The CDR3 loop spans 12 amino acids. Germline values: CDR1 SNHLY, CDR2 FYNNEI. The complete variable domain, with remaining parts taken from reference TRBV2 and TRBJ2-2, reads EPEVTQTPSHQVTQMGQEVILRCVPISNHLYFYWYRQILGQKVEFLVSFYNNEISEKSEIFDDQFSVERPDGSNFTLKIRSTKLEDSAMYFCASISNTGELFFGEGSRLTVL.

The chain uses TRBV19 and TRBJ2-7, with 10 bases fitting TRBD2. V dropped 3 bases and J dropped 1; count of bases not matched to a gene: 3. There are 15 residues in the CDR3. Germline V gene sequence: CDR1 LNHDA, CDR2 SQIVND (reference sequence). CDR3 residues: CASSMGLAKSYEQYF. The CDR3 region has the DNA TGTGCCAGTAGTATGGGACTAGCGAAGTCCTACGAGCAGTACTTC.

The chain is built from TRBV20-1 and TRBJ1-1; no firm D call. Germline V CDR1 and CDR2: DFQATT, SNEGSKA (reference sequence). CDR3 length: 11 amino acids. Between the trimmed V and J ends, which lost 6 bases and 6 bases, there was a span of 11 bases. The chain's CDR3 is CSAPDEPEAFF. The CDR3 DNA is TGCAGTGCCCCGGACGAACCTGAAGCTTTCTTT.

V is TRBV6-1 and J is TRBJ1-5, with TRBD1 as a possible D gene (5 bases). Trimming stripped 6 bases from V and 4 bases from J, with 10 bases between. The CDR3 contains 13 residues. Germline assignment: CDR1 MNHNS and CDR2 SASEGT. The CDR3 region is CASRWDGNQPQHF. The CDR3 bases are TGTGCCAGCAGATGGGACGGGAATCAGCCCCAGCATTTT.

The chain employs TRBV4-1 and TRBJ2-3, with TRBD1 matching over 10 bases. Germline V gene sequence: CDR1 MGHRA, CDR2 YSYEKL. Trimming cost V 0 bases and J 3 bases; bases outside gene matches: 3. The CDR3 is 16 amino acids. CDR3 amino acids: CASSQDRTGGTDTQYF. CDR3 in DNA: TGCGCCAGCAGCCAAGATAGGACAGGGGGGACAGATACGCAGTATTTT.

J is TRBJ2-1 and V is TRBV7-9, with D possibly TRBD2 on 6 matching bases. The CDR3 contains 13 residues. V was clipped by 5 bases and J by 6 bases, with 11 bases between them. Per the germline V gene, CDR1 is SEHNR and CDR2 is FQNEAQ (reference sequence). This chain's CDR3 is CASSARLGNEQFF. Here the CDR3 DNA reads TGTGCCAGCAGCGCCAGACTAGGCAATGAGCAGTTCTTC. Supplemented by reference TRBV7-9 and TRBJ2-1, the full variable domain reads DTGVSQNPRHKITKRGQNVTFRCDPISEHNRLYWYRQTLGQGPEFLTYFQNEAQLEKSRLLSDRFSAERPKGSFSTLEIQRTEQGDSAMYLCASSARLGNEQFFGPGTRLTVL.

The CDR3 here is CASSSGLAGGRTYEQYF. In nucleotides, the CDR3 is TGCGCCAGCAGCTCGGGACTAGCGGGAGGACGTACCTACGAGCAGTACTTC. The chain uses TRBV5-1 and TRBJ2-7, with 15 bases matching TRBD2. This CDR3 is built from 17 residues. Trimming at V came to 3 bases and at J to 2 bases, leaving 6 bases not matched to a gene. In germline, CDR1 is SGHRS, CDR2 YFSETQ.

The gene calls are TRBV27 and TRBJ2-3; TRBD1 matches 8 bases. J gave up 2 bases and V 7 bases, and 11 bases lay outside the gene matches. Germline CDR1 is MNHEY and CDR2 is SMNVEV (reference sequence). The CDR3 is made up of 16 amino acids. The CDR3 reads CASTRTGSFYTDTQYF. The CDR3 nucleotides are TGTGCCAGCACACGGACAGGGAGTTTCTACACAGATACGCAGTATTTT.